These 18 T cell receptor beta chains were all obtained from the same sample, sequenced in a study of regulatory T cells in long-lasting Graves disease. Investigators prepared the TCR beta libraries by applying iRepertoire HTBI primers and Arm-PCR of CDR3 regions. One entry per CDR3 protein, called by TCRdb with MiXCR from the multiplex PCR reads. The sample shows 300,000 to 400,000 distinct CDR3 sequences, 15% to 18% of them seen only once. As for time point: newly diagnosed GD, antithyroid drugs for less than 3 months. RNA isolated from PBMCs was used to make the TCR library. Sequenced material: peripheral blood mononuclear cells (PBMCs), taken at new diagnosis, from a patient treated with antithyroid drugs. All receptors come from a female donor with Graves disease.

The table lists this clonotype with many counts. This chain joins TRBV12-3 or TRBV12-4 and TRBJ2-3; 14 nucleotides agree with TRBD2. CDR3 length: 21 amino acids. The J segment lost 2 bases and the V segment lost 2 bases, leaving 15 bases of the junction unmatched. CDR3 sequence (DNA): TGTGCCAGCAGTTTATATTTTCTGGGGGGACTAGCGGGAGAGGACACAGATACGCAGTATTTT. Amino acids: CASSLYFLGGLAGEDTDTQYF.

CDR3 nucleotide sequence: TGTGCCAGCAGCAAGGACAGGGGCTCTAGCAATCAGCCCCAGCATTTT. Its protein is CASSKDRGSSNQPQHF. V and J are TRBV5-5 and TRBJ1-5, with TRBD1 identical over 9 bases. Germline V gene data show CDR1 as SGHKS and CDR2 as YYEKEE (reference sequence). V dropped 4 bases and J dropped 0; count of bases not matched to a gene: 5. This CDR3 has 16 amino acids.

V usage is TRBV30 and J usage is TRBJ1-1; 7 bases fit TRBD1. Unmatched junction bases numbered 8, after V lost 7 bases and J lost 0 bases. Germline-derived CDR1 and CDR2 are GTSNPN and SVGIG (reference sequence). The CDR3 has 14 residues. CDR3 residues: CASTQGLVNTEAFF. The CDR3 coding sequence is TGTGCCTCGACACAGGGGTTGGTGAACACTGAAGCTTTCTTT.

This clonotype came up many times. The chain employs TRBV12-3 or TRBV12-4 and TRBJ1-2; the match to TRBD1 covers 7 bases. Trimming removed 3 bases from V and 2 bases from J; junction bases left unmatched: 12. This CDR3 has 17 amino acids. The CDR3 DNA is TGTGCCAGCAGTTTTGGGGTGACAGGGTATCAAAACTATGGCTACACCTTC. This gives the protein CASSFGVTGYQNYGYTF.

This chain links TRBV6-2 or TRBV6-3 with TRBJ1-2; 10 nucleotides match TRBD1. V lost 6 bases and J lost 8; bases outside the gene matches: 15. Germline CDR1 reads MNHEY; CDR2 reads SVGEGT. The CDR3 extends over 16 amino acids. CDR3 residues: CASSPTGTGALRGYTF. The CDR3 DNA is TGTGCCAGCAGCCCCACAGGGACAGGGGCCCTAAGAGGCTACACCTTC.

The sample holds many counts of this clonotype. The V gene is TRBV28, the J gene TRBJ2-3, with TRBD2 matching over 12 bases. J was trimmed by 6 bases and V by 5 bases; bases with no gene match: 18. The germline gives CDR1 MDHEN, CDR2 SYDVKM. This CDR3 contains 19 residues. The CDR3: CASSTRLAGDYFRADTQYF. The CDR3 bases are TGTGCCAGCAGTACCCGACTAGCGGGGGACTATTTCCGGGCGGATACGCAGTATTTT.

This clonotype occurred many times. The CDR3 reads CASSDRPNTEAFF. The DNA for the CDR3 is TGTGCCAGCAGTGACCGACCAAACACTGAAGCTTTCTTT. The chain employs TRBV6-4 and TRBJ1-1; no clear D. The CDR3 runs to 13 residues. Between the trimmed V and J ends, which lost 2 bases and 2 bases, there was a span of 6 bases. From germline, CDR1 is MRHNA and CDR2 SNTAGT.

At least ten counts were recorded for this clonotype. The CDR3 region has the DNA TGTGCCAGCAGCGTCCGGGACAGGGGCACAGATACGCAGTATTTT. This sequence encodes CASSVRDRGTDTQYF. The chain has TRBV11-2 and TRBJ2-3; TRBD1 aligns across 9 bases. CDR1 is SGHAT and CDR2 is FQNNGV in the germline V gene. The CDR3 spans 15 residues. Trimming cost V 5 bases and J 1 base; bases outside gene matches: 4.

This clonotype has a count of ten or more. The V and J genes are TRBV10-3 and TRBJ2-1, with 7 bases identical to TRBD2. The CDR3 spans 14 residues. Unmatched junction bases numbered 8, after V lost 3 bases and J lost 9 bases. Germline values: CDR1 ENHRY, CDR2 SYGVKD. The CDR3 DNA follows: TGTGCCATCAGTGAAGCGGCGGGAGCGGCTGAGCAGTTCTTC. It encodes CAISEAAGAAEQFF.

This clonotype was detected many times. The chain couples TRBV11-2 to TRBJ2-1, with D possibly matching TRBD2 (5 bases). Trimming took 5 bases from V and 3 from J, leaving 17 bases between them. The CDR3 length is 16 residues. Per the germline V gene, CDR1 is SGHAT and CDR2 is FQNNGV. The CDR3, as DNA: TGTGCCAGCAGCCCCTCACTTAGCGACCTCTACAATGAGCAGTTCTTC. It translates to CASSPSLSDLYNEQFF.

This clonotype was found many times. The chain has TRBV29-1 and TRBJ2-3, with a possible D match to TRBD2 (6 bases). This CDR3 has 14 amino acids. CDR1 SQVTM and CDR2 ANQGSEA come from the germline V gene. V lost 7 bases and J 0 bases, leaving 14 bases between the germline ends. The CDR3 sequence is CSARTTISTDTQYF. CDR3 DNA sequence: TGCAGCGCCCGGACTACAATTAGCACAGATACGCAGTATTTT.

The chain links TRBV7-8 to TRBJ2-7; 9 nucleotides align to TRBD1. The V gene end was trimmed by 3 bases and the J gene end by 3 bases; junction bases not matched to a gene: 9. CDR1 is SGHVS, CDR2 FQNEAQ, per germline. The CDR3 spans 16 residues. The CDR3 region has the DNA TGTGCCAGCAGCTTTCAGACCGGGACAGGGCACTACGAGCAGTACTTC. This translates into CASSFQTGTGHYEQYF.

As to this clonotype: This may come from a read error, since a much larger clone is one base off. The rearrangement uses TRBV6-2 or TRBV6-3 and TRBJ2-1; TRBD2 agrees at 10 bases. This CDR3 spans 15 amino acids. Looked up from germline, CDR1 is MNHEY and CDR2 is SVGEGT. The V gene end was trimmed by 5 bases and the J gene end by 6 bases; junction bases not matched to a gene: 7. The CDR3 protein is CASSLAGTSANEQFF. Written as DNA, the CDR3 is TGTGCCAGCAGTCTCGCCGGGACTAGCGCCAATGAGCAGTTCTTC.

This clonotype showed up many times. The chain carries TRBV7-9 and TRBJ2-7; the D gene is possibly TRBD2 (5 bases). Germline V gene sequence: CDR1 SEHNR, CDR2 FQNEAQ (reference sequence). This CDR3 has 15 amino acids. V was clipped by 2 bases and J by 5 bases, with 16 bases between them. CDR3 sequence reads: CASSLFYGEIDEQYF. The DNA of the CDR3 is TGTGCCAGCAGCTTATTTTACGGGGAGATCGACGAGCAGTACTTC.

The chain combines TRBV7-6 with TRBJ1-2, with D perhaps TRBD1 (5 bases). Germline assignment: CDR1 SGHVS and CDR2 FNYEAQ. V was shortened by 3 bases and J by 0 bases, with 14 bases between the two germline ends. The CDR3 has 16 residues. The CDR3 nucleotides read TGTGCCAGCAGCTTGGGGCGGCACAGCCCTAACTATGGCTACACCTTC. It is translated as CASSLGRHSPNYGYTF.

The gene calls are TRBV27 and TRBJ2-7; no clear D gene. This CDR3 has 13 amino acids. V was cut by 6 bases and J by 0 bases, with 9 bases left in between. CDR1 is MNHEY and CDR2 is SMNVEV in the germline V gene (reference sequence). The CDR3 sequence is CASRIRSSYEQYF. In DNA form, the CDR3 reads TGTGCCAGCAGAATACGTAGCTCCTACGAGCAGTACTTC.

This clonotype appeared many times. V is TRBV6-9 and J is TRBJ2-2; D gene ambiguous. The germline V gene has CDR1 MNHGY and CDR2 SVAAGI. V was pared by 3 bases and J by 5 bases, with 10 bases between. The CDR3 length is 14 residues. CDR3 DNA sequence: TGTGCCAGCAGTTACGCTGGTGGAACCGGGGAGCTGTTTTTT. It is translated as CASSYAGGTGELFF.

The chain uses TRBV20-1 and TRBJ2-7; 9 nucleotides line up with TRBD2. This CDR3 is 16 amino acids long. Per the germline V gene, CDR1 is DFQATT and CDR2 is SNEGSKA (reference sequence). The J segment lost 7 bases and the V segment lost 0 bases, leaving 13 bases of the junction unmatched. The CDR3 nucleotides are TGCAGTGCTAGAGATCCGTCCCGCGGGAGGGCCGGTGAGCAGTACTTC. It translates to CSARDPSRGRAGEQYF.